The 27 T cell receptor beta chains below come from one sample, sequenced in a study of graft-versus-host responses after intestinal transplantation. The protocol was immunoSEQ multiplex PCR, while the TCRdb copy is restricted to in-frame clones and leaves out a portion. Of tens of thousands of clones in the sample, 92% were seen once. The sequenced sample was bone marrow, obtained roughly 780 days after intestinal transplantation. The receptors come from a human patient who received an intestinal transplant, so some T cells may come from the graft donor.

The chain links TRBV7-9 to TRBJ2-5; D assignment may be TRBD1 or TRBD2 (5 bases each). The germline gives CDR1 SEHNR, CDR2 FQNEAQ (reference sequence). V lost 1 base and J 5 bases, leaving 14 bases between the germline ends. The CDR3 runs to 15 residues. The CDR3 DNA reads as TGTGCCAGCAGCTTAGGGGACCGACCCCGGGAGACCCAGTACTTC. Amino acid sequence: CASSLGDRPRETQYF.

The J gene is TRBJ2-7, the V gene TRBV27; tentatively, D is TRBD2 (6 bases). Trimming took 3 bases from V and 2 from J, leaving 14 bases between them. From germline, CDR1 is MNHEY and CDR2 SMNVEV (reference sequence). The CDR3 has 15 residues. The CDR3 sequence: CASSLTPGTPYEQYF. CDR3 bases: TGTGCCAGCAGTTTGACCCCCGGGACTCCCTACGAGCAGTACTTC.

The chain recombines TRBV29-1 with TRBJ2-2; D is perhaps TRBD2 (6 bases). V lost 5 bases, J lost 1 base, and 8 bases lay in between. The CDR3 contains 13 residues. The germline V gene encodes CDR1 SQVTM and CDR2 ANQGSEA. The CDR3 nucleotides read TGCAGCGTTCGGGGGATGAACACCGGGGAGCTGTTTTTT. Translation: CSVRGMNTGELFF.

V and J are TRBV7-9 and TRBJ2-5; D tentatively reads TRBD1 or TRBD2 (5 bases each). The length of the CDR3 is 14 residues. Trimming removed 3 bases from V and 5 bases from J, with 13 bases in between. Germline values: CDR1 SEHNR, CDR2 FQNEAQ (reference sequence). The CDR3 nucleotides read TGTGCCAGCAGCTTGCTCGAGGGGTTCGAGACCCAGTACTTC. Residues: CASSLLEGFETQYF.

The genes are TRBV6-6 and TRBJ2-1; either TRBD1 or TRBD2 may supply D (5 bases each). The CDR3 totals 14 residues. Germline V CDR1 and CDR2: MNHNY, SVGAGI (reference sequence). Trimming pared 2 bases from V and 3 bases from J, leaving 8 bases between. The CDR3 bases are TGTGCCAGCAGTTACGAGGGGAGCTACAATGAGCAGTTCTTC. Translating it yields CASSYEGSYNEQFF.

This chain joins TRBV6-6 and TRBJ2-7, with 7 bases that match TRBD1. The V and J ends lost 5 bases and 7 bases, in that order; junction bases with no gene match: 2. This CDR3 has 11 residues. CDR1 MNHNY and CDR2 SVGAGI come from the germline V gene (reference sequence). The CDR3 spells CASSMTGEQYF. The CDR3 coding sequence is TGTGCCAGCAGTATGACAGGGGAGCAGTACTTC.

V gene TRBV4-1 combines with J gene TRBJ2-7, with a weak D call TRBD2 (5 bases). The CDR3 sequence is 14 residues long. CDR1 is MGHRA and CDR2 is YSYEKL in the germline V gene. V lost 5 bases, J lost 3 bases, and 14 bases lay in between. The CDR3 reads CASSASRGSYEQYF. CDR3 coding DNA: TGCGCCAGCAGCGCATCAAGAGGGAGCTACGAGCAGTACTTC.

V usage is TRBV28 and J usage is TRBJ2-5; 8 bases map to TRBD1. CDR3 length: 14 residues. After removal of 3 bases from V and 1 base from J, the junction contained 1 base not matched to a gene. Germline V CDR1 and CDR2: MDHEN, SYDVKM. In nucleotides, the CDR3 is TGTGCCAGCAGTTTGACAGGGGCCCAAGAGACCCAGTACTTC. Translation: CASSLTGAQETQYF.

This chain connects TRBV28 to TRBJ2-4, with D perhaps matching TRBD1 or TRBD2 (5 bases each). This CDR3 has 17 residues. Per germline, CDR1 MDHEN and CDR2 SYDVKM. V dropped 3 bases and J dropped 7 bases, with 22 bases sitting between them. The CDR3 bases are TGTGCCAGCAGTTTTTTGGTCGGGAAGGGACCGAAGAACATTCAGTACTTC. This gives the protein CASSFLVGKGPKNIQYF.

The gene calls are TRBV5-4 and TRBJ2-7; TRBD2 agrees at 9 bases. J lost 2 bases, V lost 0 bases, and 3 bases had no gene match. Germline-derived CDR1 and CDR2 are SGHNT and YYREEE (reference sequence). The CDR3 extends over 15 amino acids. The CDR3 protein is CASSLGGRVAYEQYF. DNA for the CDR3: TGTGCCAGCAGCTTGGGCGGGAGGGTCGCCTACGAGCAGTACTTC.

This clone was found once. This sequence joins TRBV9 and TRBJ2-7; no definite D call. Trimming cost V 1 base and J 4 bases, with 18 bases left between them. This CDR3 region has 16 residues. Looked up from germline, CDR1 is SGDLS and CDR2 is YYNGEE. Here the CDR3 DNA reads TGTGCCAGCAGCGTAATACCAAACAGTCCCAAGTACGAGCAGTACTTC. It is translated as CASSVIPNSPKYEQYF.

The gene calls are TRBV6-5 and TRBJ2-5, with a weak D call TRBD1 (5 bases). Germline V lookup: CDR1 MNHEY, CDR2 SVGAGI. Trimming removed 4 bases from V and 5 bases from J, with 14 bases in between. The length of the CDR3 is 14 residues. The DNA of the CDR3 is TGTGCCAGCAGTTCCCCAGGGCCACGGGAGACCCAGTACTTC. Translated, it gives CASSSPGPRETQYF.

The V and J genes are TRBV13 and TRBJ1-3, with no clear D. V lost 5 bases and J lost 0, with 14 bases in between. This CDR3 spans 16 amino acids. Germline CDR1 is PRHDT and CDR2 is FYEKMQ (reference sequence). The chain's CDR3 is CASSPVDDFSGNTIYF. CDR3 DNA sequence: TGTGCCAGCAGCCCCGTCGACGATTTCTCTGGAAACACCATATATTTT.

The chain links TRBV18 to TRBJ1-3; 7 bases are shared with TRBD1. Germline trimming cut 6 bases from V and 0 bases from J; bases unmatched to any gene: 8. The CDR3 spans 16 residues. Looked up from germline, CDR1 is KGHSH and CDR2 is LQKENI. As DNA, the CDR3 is TGTGCCAGCTCCAAGGGACAGTCGACCTCTGGAAACACCATATATTTT. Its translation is CASSKGQSTSGNTIYF.

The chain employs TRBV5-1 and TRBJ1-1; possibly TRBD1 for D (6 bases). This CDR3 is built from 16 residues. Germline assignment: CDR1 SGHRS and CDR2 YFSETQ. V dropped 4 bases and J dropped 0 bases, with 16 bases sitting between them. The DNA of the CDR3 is TGCGCCAGCAGCCGAACACTGACAGGAATGAACACTGAAGCTTTCTTT. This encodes CASSRTLTGMNTEAFF. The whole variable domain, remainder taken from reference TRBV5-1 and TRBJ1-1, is KAGVTQTPRYLIKTRGQQVTLSCSPISGHRSVSWYQQTPGQGLQFLFEYFSETQRNKGNFPGRFSGRQFSNSRSEMNVSTLELGDSALYLCASSRTLTGMNTEAFFGQGTRLTVV.

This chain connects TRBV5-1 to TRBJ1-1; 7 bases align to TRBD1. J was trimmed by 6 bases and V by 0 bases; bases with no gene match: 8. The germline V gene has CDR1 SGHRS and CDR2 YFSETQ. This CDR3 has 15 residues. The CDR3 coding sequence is TGCGCCAGCAGCTTGGTACAGGGGAAGGGGGCTGAAGCTTTCTTT. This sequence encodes CASSLVQGKGAEAFF.

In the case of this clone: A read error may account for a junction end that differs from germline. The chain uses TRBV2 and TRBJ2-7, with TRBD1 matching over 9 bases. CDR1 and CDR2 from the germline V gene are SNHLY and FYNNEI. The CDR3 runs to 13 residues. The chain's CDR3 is CASILMGRDRVRF. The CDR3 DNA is TGTGCCAGCATATTAATGGGCCGGGACAGGGTGCGGTTC.

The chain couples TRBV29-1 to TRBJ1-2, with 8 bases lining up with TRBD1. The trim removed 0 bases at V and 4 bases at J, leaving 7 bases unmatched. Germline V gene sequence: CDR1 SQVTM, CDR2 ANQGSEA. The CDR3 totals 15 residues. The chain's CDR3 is CSVEDPRQGIYGYTF. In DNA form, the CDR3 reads TGCAGCGTTGAAGATCCACGACAGGGGATCTATGGCTACACCTTC.

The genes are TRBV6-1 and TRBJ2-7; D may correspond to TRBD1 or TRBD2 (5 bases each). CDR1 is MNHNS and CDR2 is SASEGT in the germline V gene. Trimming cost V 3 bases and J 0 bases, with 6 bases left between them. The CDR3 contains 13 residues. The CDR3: CASSEGPSYEQYF. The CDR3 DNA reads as TGTGCCAGCAGTGAGGGACCCTCCTACGAGCAGTACTTC.

CDR3 loop: CASSVGQGYEQYF. CDR3 DNA: TGCGCCAGCAGTGTAGGACAGGGGTACGAGCAGTACTTC. The chain joins TRBV10-1 to TRBJ2-7; TRBD1 aligns across 9 bases. This CDR3 comprises 13 residues. Germline V gene data show CDR1 as WNHNN and CDR2 as SYGVQD (reference sequence). J lost 4 bases, V lost 4 bases, and 2 bases had no gene match.

The chain's CDR3 is CASTSLAGDFRETQYF. DNA of the CDR3: TGCGCCAGCACCTCACTAGCGGGAGACTTCCGGGAGACCCAGTACTTC. This chain uses TRBV4-1 with TRBJ2-5, with 11 bases lining up with TRBD2. In germline, CDR1 is MGHRA, CDR2 YSYEKL. The CDR3 is 16 residues long. Losses at the gene ends were 7 bases for V and 5 bases for J; bases not matched to a gene: 12.

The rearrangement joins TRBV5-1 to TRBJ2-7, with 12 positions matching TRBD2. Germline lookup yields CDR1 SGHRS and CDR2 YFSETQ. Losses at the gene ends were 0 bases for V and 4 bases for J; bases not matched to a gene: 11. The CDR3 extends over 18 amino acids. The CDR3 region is CASSLVLGLAGNIYEQYF. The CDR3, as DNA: TGCGCCAGCAGCTTGGTGCTGGGACTAGCGGGCAACATATACGAGCAGTACTTC.

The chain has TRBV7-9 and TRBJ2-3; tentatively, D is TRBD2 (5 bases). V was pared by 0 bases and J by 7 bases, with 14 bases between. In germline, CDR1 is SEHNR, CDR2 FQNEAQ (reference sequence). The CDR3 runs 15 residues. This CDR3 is CASSLAGVVKNTQYF. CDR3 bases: TGTGCCAGCAGCTTAGCGGGAGTTGTTAAAAATACGCAGTATTTT.

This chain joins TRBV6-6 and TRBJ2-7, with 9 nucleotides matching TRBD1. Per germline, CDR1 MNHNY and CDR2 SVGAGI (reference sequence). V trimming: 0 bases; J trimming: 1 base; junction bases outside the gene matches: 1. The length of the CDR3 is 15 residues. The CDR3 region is CASSYSGTGSYEQYF. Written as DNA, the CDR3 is TGTGCCAGCAGTTACTCCGGGACAGGGTCCTACGAGCAGTACTTC.

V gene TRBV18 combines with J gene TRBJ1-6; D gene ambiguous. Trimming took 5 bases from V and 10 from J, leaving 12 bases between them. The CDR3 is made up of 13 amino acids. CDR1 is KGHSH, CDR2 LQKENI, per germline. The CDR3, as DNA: TGTGCCAGCTCAGCAAGTAAGGAATCACCCCTCCACTTT. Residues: CASSASKESPLHF.

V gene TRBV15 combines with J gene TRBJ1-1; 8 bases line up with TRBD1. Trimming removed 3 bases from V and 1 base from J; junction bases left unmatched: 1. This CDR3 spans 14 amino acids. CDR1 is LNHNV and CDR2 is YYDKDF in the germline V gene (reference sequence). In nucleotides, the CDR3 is TGTGCCACCAGCAGCGGACAGGGGAACACTGAAGCTTTCTTT. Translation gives CATSSGQGNTEAFF.

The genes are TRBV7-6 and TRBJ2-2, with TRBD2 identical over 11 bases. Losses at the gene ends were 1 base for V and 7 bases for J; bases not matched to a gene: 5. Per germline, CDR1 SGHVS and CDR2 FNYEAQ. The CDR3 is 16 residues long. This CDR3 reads CASSLVAGGPNGELFF. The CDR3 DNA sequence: TGTGCCAGCAGCTTAGTAGCGGGGGGGCCGAACGGGGAGCTGTTTTTT.